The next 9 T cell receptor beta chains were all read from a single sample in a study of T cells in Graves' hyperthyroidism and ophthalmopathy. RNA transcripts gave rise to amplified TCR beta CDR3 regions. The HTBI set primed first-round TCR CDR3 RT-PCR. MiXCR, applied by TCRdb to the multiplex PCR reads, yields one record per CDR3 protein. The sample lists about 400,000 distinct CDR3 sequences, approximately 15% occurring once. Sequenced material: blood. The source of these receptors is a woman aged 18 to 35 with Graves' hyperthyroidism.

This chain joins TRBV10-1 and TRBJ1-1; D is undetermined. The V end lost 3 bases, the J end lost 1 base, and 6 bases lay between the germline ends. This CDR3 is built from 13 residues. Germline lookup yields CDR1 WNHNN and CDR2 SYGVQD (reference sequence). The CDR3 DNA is TGCGCCAGCAGTGAATCGGCGAACACTGAAGCTTTCTTT. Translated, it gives CASSESANTEAFF.

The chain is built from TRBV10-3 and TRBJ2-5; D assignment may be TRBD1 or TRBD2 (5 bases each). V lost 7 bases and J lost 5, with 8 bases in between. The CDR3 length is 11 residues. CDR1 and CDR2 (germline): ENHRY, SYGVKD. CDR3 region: CAIKEGETQYF. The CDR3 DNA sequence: TGTGCCATCAAAGAGGGGGAGACCCAGTACTTC.

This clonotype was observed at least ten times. CDR3 loop: CASRPSTGELFF. The CDR3 nucleotides read TGTGCCAGCAGACCTAGCACCGGGGAGCTGTTTTTT. This chain uses TRBV7-9 with TRBJ2-2; D is uncertain. Trimming stripped 6 bases from V and 4 bases from J, with 6 bases between. The CDR3 spans 12 residues. CDR1 and CDR2 from the germline V gene are SEHNR and FQNEAQ (reference sequence).

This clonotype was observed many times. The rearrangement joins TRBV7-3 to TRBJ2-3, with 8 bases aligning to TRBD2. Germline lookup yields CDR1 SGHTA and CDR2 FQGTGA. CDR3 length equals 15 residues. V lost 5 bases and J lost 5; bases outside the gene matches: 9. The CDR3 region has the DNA TGTGCCAGCAGCCTGACAGCGGGAGTGGGAGATACGCAGTATTTT. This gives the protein CASSLTAGVGDTQYF.

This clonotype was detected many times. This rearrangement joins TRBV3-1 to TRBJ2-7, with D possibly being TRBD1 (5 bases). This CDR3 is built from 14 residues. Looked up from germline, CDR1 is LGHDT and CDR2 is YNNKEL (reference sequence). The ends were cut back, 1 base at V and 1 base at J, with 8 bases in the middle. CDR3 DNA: TGTGCCAGCAGCCAAGGGACACCATCCTACGAGCAGTACTTC. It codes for CASSQGTPSYEQYF.

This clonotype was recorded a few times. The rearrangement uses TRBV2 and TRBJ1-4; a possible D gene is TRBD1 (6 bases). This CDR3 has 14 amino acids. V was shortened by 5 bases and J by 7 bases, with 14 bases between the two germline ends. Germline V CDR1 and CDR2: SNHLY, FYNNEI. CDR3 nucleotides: TGTGCCAGCAGTTTAACCGGGACACGTGAAAAACTGTTTTTT. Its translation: CASSLTGTREKLFF.

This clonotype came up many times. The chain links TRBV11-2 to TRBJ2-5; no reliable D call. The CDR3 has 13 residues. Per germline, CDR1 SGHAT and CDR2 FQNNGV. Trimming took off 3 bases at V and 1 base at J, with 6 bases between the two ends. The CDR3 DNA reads TGTGCCAGCAGCTTTGAATTCCAAGAGACCCAGTACTTC. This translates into CASSFEFQETQYF.

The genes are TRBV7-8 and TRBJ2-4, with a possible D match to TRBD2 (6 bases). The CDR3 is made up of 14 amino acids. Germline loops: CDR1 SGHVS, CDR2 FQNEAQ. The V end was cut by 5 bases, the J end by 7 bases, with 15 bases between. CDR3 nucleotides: TGTGCCAGCAGCCTCGGACAACGGGGGAACATTCAGTACTTC. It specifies CASSLGQRGNIQYF. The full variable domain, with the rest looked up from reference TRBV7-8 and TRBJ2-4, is GAGVSQSPRYKVAKRGQDVALRCDPISGHVSLFWYQQALGQGPEFLTYFQNEAQLDKSGLPSDRFFAERPEGSVSTLKIQRTQQEDSAVYLCASSLGQRGNIQYFGAGTRLSVL.

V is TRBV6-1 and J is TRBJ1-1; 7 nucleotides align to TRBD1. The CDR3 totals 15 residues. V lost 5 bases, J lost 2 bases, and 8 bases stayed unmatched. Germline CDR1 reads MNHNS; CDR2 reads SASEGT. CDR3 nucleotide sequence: TGTGCCAGCAGTCCTGGGGGGACAGCCAACACTGAAGCTTTCTTT. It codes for CASSPGGTANTEAFF.